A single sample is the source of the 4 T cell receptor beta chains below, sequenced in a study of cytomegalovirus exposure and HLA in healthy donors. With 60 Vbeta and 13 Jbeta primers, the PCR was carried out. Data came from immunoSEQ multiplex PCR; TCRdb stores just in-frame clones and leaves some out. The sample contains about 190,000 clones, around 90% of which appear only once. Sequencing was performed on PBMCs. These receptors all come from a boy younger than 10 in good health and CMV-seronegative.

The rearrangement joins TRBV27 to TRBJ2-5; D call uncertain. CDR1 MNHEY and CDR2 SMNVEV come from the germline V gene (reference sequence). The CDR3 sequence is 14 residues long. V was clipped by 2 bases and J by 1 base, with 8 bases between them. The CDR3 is CASSLGLGQETQYF. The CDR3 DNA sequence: TGTGCCAGCAGTTTAGGCCTAGGCCAAGAGACCCAGTACTTC.

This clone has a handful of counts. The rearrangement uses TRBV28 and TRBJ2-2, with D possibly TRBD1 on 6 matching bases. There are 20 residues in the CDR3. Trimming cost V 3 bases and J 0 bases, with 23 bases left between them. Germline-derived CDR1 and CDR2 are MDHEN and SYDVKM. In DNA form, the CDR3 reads TGTGCCAGCAGTTTGCCCCCTACAGGGTTCGGTACAACGAACACCGGGGAGCTGTTTTTT. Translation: CASSLPPTGFGTTNTGELFF. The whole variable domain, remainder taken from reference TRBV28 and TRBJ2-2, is DVKVTQSSRYLVKRTGEKVFLECVQDMDHENMFWYRQDPGLGLRLIYFSYDVKMKEKGDIPEGYSVSREKKERFSLILESASTNQTSMYLCASSLPPTGFGTTNTGELFFGEGSRLTVL.

The CDR3 DNA follows: TGTGCCCGAAATACCGCTCATTGGGGGCCGAACACTGAAGCTTTCTTT. Translating it yields CARNTAHWGPNTEAFF. The V call is TRBV2, the J call TRBJ1-1, with a weak D call TRBD1 (6 bases). Germline loops: CDR1 SNHLY, CDR2 FYNNEI. With 11 bases removed from V and 1 base from J, the gap between germline ends came to 23 bases. The CDR3 contains 16 residues. Drawing the rest from reference TRBV2 and TRBJ1-1, the complete variable domain is EPEVTQTPSHQVTQMGQEVILRCVPISNHLYFYWYRQILGQKVEFLVSFYNNEISEKSEIFDDQFSVERPDGSNFTLKIRSTKLEDSAMYFCARNTAHWGPNTEAFFGQGTRLTVV.

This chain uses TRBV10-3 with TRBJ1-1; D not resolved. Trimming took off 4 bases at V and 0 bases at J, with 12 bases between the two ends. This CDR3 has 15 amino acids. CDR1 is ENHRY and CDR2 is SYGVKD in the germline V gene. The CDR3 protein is CAISVRWRMNTEAFF. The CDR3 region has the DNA TGTGCCATCAGTGTACGGTGGCGGATGAACACTGAAGCTTTCTTT.